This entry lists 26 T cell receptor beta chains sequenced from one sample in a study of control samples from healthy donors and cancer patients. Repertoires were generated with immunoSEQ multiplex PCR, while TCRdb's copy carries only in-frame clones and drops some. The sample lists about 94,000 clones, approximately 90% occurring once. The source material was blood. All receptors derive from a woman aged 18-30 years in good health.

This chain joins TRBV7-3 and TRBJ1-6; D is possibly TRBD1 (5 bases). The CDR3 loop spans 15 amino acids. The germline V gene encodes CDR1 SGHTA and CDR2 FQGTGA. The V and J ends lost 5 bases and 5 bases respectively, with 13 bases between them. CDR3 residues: CASSPRGADNSPLHF. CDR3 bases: TGTGCCAGCAGCCCCAGAGGGGCGGATAATTCACCCCTCCACTTT.

The CDR3 nucleotides read TGTGCCAGCAGTTACCAGGGGCAGGGCTATGGCTACACCTTC. Residues: CASSYQGQGYGYTF. V is TRBV6-5 and J is TRBJ1-2, with D perhaps matching TRBD1 (6 bases). V shed 2 bases and J shed 4 bases, with 11 bases lying between them. The CDR3 runs 14 residues. The V gene's germline CDR1 is MNHEY and CDR2 SVGAGI.

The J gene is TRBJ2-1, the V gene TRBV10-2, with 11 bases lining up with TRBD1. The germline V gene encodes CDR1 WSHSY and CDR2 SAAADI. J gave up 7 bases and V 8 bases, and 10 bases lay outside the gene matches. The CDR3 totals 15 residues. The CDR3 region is CASVPTRDRGNEQFF. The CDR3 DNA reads TGCGCCAGCGTCCCAACGCGGGACAGGGGGAATGAGCAGTTCTTC.

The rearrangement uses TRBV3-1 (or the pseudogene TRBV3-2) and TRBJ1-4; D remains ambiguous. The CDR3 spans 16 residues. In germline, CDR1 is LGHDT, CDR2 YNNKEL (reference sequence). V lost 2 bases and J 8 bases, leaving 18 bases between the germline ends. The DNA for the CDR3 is TGTGCCAGCAGCCAAAACCCTGGCGGGAACGGGGAAAAACTGTTTTTT. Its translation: CASSQNPGGNGEKLFF.

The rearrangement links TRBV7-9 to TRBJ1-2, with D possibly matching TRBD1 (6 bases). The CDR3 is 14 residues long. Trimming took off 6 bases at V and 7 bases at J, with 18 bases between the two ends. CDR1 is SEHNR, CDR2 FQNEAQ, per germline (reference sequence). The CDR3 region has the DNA TGTGCCAGCAGTTCGGACAGCCCGTCGGGTGGCTACACCTTC. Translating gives CASSSDSPSGGYTF.

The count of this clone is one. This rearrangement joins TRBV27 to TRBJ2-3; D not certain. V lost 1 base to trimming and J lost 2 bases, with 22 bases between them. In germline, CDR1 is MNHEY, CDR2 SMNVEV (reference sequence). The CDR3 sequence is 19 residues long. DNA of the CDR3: TGTGCCAGCAGTTTATTTCGTCCCCTCGCGGTCCGGCCCACAGATACGCAGTATTTT. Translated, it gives CASSLFRPLAVRPTDTQYF.

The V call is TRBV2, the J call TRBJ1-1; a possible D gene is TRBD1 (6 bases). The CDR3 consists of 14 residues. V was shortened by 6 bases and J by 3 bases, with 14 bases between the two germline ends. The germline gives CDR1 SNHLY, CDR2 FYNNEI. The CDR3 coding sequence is TGTGCCAGCAGGAGGGAGGGGGGGTACACTGAAGCTTTCTTT. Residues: CASRREGGYTEAFF.

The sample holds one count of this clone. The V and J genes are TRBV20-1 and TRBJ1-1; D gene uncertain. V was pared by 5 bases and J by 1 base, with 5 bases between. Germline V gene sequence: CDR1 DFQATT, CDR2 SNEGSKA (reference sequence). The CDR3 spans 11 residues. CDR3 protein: CSAATNTEAFF. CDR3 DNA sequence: TGCAGTGCTGCGACGAACACTGAAGCTTTCTTT.

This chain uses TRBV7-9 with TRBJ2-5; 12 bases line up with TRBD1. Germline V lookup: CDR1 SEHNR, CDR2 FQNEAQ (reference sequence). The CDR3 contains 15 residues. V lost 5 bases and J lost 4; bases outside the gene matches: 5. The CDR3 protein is CASSTGQGAVETQYF. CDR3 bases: TGTGCCAGCAGCACGGGACAGGGGGCCGTAGAGACCCAGTACTTC. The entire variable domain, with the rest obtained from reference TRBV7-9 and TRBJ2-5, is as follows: DTGVSQNPRHKITKRGQNVTFRCDPISEHNRLYWYRQTLGQGPEFLTYFQNEAQLEKSRLLSDRFSAERPKGSFSTLEIQRTEQGDSAMYLCASSTGQGAVETQYFGPGTRLLVL.

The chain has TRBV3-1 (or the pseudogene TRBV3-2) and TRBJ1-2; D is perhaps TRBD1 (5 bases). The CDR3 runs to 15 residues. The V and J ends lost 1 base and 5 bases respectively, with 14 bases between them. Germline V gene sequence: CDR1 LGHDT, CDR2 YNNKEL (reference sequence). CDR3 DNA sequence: TGTGCCAGCAGCCAAGGAACGAGTGGGGCGTATGGCTACACCTTC. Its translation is CASSQGTSGAYGYTF.

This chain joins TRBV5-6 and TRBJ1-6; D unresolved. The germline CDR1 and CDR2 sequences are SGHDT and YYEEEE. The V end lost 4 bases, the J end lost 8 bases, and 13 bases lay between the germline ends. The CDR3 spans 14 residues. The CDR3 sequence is CASSPILADSPLHF. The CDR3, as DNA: TGTGCCAGCAGCCCTATCTTGGCGGATTCACCCCTCCACTTT.

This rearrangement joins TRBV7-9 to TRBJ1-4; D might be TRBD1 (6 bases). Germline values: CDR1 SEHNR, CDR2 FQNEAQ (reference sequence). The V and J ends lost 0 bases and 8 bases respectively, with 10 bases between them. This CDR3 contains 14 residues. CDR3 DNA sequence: TGTGCCAGCAGCTTAGCAGGGGGTGTAGAAAAACTGTTTTTT. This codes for CASSLAGGVEKLFF.

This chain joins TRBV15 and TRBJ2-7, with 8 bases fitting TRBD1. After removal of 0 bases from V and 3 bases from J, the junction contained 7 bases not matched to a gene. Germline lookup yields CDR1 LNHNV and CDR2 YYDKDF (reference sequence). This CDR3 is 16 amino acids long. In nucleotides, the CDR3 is TGTGCCACCAGCAGAGATCAAACAGGGGGATTCTACGAGCAGTACTTC. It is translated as CATSRDQTGGFYEQYF.

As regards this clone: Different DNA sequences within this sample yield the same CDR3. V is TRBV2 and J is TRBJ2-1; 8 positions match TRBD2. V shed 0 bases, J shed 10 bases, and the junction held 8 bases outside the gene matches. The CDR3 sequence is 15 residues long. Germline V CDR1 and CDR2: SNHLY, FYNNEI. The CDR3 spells CASSEAGRGGLEQFF. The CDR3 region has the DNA TGTGCCAGCAGTGAAGCGGGTCGGGGGGGTCTGGAGCAGTTCTTC.

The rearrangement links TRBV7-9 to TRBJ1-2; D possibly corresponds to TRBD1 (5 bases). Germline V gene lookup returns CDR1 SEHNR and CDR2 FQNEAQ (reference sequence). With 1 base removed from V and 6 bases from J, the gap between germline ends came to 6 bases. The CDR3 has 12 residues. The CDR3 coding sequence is TGTGCCAGCAGCTTAGAAGGGGATGGCTACACCTTC. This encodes CASSLEGDGYTF.

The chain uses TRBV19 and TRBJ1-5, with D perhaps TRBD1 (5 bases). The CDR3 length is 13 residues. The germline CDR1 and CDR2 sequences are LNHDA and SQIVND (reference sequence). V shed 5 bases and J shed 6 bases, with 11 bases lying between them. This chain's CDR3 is CASSHVTGQPQHF. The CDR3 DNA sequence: TGTGCCAGTAGTCACGTCACAGGTCAGCCCCAGCATTTT.

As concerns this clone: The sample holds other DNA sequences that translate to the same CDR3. For the CDR3, the DNA is TGCGCCAGCAGCTTGGAGGAAGAAGCTTTCTTT. It translates to CASSLEEEAFF. V gene TRBV5-1 combines with J gene TRBJ1-1; D is undetermined. CDR1 and CDR2 (germline): SGHRS, YFSETQ. The CDR3 has 11 residues. Deletions cut 0 bases from V and 8 bases from J, with 5 bases between. The entire variable domain, with the rest obtained from reference TRBV5-1 and TRBJ1-1, is as follows: KAGVTQTPRYLIKTRGQQVTLSCSPISGHRSVSWYQQTPGQGLQFLFEYFSETQRNKGNFPGRFSGRQFSNSRSEMNVSTLELGDSALYLCASSLEEEAFFGQGTRLTVV.

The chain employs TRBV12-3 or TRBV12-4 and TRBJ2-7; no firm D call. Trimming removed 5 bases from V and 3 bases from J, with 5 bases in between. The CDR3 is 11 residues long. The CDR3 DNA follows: TGTGCCAGCAGTCCTAACTACGAGCAGTACTTC. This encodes CASSPNYEQYF.

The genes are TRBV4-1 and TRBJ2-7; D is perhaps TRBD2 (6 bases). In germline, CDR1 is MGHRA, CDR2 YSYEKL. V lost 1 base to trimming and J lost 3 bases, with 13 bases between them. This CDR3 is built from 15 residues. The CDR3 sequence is CASSQGTGGSYEQYF. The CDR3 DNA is TGCGCCAGCAGCCAAGGCACCGGGGGTAGCTACGAGCAGTACTTC.

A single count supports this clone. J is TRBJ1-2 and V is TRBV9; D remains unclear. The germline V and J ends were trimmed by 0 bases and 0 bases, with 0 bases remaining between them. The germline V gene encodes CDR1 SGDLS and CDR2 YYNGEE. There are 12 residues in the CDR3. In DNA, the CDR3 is TGTGCCAGCAGCGTAGCTAACTATGGCTACACCTTC. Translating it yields CASSVANYGYTF.

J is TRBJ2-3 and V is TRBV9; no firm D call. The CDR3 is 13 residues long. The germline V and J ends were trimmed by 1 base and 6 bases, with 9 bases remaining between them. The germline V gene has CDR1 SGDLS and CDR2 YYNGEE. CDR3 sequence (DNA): TGTGCCAGCAGCGTACGGGTTTCGGATACGCAGTATTTT. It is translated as CASSVRVSDTQYF.

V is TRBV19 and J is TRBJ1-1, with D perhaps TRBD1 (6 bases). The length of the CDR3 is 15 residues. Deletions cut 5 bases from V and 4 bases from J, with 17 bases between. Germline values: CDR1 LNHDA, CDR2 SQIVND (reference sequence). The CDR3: CASSPWEGGPTEAFF. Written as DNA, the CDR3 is TGTGCCAGTAGTCCCTGGGAGGGGGGGCCCACTGAAGCTTTCTTT.

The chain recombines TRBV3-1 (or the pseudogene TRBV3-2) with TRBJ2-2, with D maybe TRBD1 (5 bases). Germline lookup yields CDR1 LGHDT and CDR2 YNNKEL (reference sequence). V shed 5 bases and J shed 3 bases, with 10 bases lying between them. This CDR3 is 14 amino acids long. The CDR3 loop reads CASSVTVDTGELFF. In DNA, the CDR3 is TGTGCCAGCAGCGTGACAGTAGACACCGGGGAGCTGTTTTTT.

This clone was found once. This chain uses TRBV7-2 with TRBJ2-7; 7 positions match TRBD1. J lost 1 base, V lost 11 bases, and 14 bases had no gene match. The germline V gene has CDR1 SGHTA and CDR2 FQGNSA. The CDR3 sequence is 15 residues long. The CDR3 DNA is TGTGCCGTCGGGACAGACCTCTGTCATTCCTACGAGCAGTACTTC. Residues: CAVGTDLCHSYEQYF. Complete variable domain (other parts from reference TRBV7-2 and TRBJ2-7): GAGVSQSPSNKVTEKGKDVELRCDPISGHTALYWYRQSLGQGLEFLIYFQGNSAPDKSGLPSDRFSAERTGGSVSTLTIQRTQQEDSAVYLCAVGTDLCHSYEQYFGPGTRLTVT.

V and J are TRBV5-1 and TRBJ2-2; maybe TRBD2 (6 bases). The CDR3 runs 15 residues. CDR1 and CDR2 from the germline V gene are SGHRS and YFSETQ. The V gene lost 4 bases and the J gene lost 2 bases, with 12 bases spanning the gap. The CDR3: CASSQGLSNTGELFF. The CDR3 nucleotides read TGCGCCAGCAGCCAGGGACTCTCAAACACCGGGGAGCTGTTTTTT.

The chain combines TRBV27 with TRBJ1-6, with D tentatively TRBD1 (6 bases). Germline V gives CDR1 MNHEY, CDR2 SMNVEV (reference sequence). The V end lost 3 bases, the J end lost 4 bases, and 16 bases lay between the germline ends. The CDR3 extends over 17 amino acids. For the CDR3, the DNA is TGTGCCAGCAGTTTGGGGAAGTCAGGGGAATATAATTCACCCCTCCACTTT. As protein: CASSLGKSGEYNSPLHF.